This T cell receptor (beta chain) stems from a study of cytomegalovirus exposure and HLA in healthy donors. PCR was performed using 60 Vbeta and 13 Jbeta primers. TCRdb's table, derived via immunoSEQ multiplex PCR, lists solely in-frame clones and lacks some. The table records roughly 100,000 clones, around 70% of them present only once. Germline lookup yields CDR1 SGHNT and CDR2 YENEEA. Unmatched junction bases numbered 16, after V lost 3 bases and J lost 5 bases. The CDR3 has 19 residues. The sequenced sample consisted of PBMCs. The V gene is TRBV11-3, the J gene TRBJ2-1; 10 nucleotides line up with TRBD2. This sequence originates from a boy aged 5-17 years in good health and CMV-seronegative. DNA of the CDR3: TGTGCCAGCAGCTTTTACAACCTAATAGCGGGAGGCCACCACAATGAGCAGTTCTTC. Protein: CASSFYNLIAGGHHNEQFF.